Listed below are T cell receptor beta chains from one sample, sequenced in a study of glioma-infiltrating T cells after dendritic cell vaccination. Generated by immunoSEQ multiplex PCR, the TCRdb table keeps only in-frame clones and is missing some. This table holds fewer than 90,000 clones, over 80% found once. Source: blood, taken after dendritic cell vaccination. These receptors all come from a human donor with glioblastoma. CDR3s include the opening cysteine and the closing phenylalanine or tryptophan. A D gene is named only where the DNA matches it firmly. A row's size may be missing; if present it is once, few, many or a size class.

J gene,D gene,V gene,clone size,CDR3 DNA,CDR3 protein
TRBJ1-1,TRBD1,TRBV27,.,TGTGCCAGCAGCCGACCCGACAGGGGGGGAACTGAAGCTTTCTTT,CASSRPDRGGTEAFF
TRBJ2-4,TRBD1,TRBV4-2,.,TGTGCCAGCAGCCGTACAGGGGATACGTTAACCAAAAACATTCAGTACTTC,CASSRTGDTLTKNIQYF
TRBJ1-6,.,TRBV27,.,TGTGCCAGCAGGACATACTCAGGGGAGGGAAATTCACCCCTCCACTTT,CASRTYSGEGNSPLHF
TRBJ2-1,.,TRBV9,.,TGTGCCAGCAGCGCAGGGTGGACAGTGCAGGAGAATGAGCAGTTCTTC,CASSAGWTVQENEQFF
TRBJ1-2,.,TRBV5-6,.,TGTGCCAGCAGCTTGGTGCGGAGTGGCTACACCTTC,CASSLVRSGYTF
TRBJ2-3,.,TRBV9,.,TGTGCCAGCAGCGTACCCGGGAACACAGATACGCAGTATTTT,CASSVPGNTDTQYF
TRBJ1-6,TRBD1,TRBV2,few,TGTGCCAGCAGTGAAGGGGACAGGGAAGTTTCACCCCTCCACTTT,CASSEGDREVSPLHF
TRBJ1-2,.,TRBV25-1,.,TGTGCCAGCAGTGAACTTGTGGGGGAGGATGGCTACACCTTC,CASSELVGEDGYTF
TRBJ1-1,.,TRBV30,.,TGTGCCGCAGGGCAGGGGAACACTGAAGCTTTCTTT,CAAGQGNTEAFF
TRBJ1-5,TRBD1,TRBV30,.,TGTGCCTGGAGGGGACAGCCTGATCAGCCCCAGCATTTT,CAWRGQPDQPQHF
TRBJ2-1,TRBD2,TRBV27,.,TGTGCCAGCAGGCTGGGACTAGCGGGGGGCCAAAGGGATGAGCAGTTCTTC,CASRLGLAGGQRDEQFF
TRBJ2-3,.,TRBV7-2,.,TGTGCCAGCAGCTTCAGGAGGCAGGGGTCCACAGATACGCAGTATTTT,CASSFRRQGSTDTQYF
TRBJ1-4,TRBD1,TRBV27,.,TGTGCCAGCAGTCCGGGGGACAGGCGGCGTGAAAAACTGTTTTTT,CASSPGDRRREKLFF
TRBJ1-5,.,TRBV4-1,.,TGCGCCAGCAGCCTCGGCGGGGGGAGGGATCCGCCCCAGCATTTT,CASSLGGGRDPPQHF
TRBJ1-2,TRBD1,TRBV11-2,.,TGTGCCAGCAGCCTGGGACAGAACTATGGCTACACCTTC,CASSLGQNYGYTF
TRBJ2-2,TRBD1,TRBV5-8,.,TGTGCCAGCAGCGGAAGACAGGGCCTTACGAACACCGGGGAGCTGTTTTTT,CASSGRQGLTNTGELFF
TRBJ1-3,.,TRBV13,.,TGTGCCAGCAGCTTAGGTCAGAAAATCTCTGGAAACACCATATATTTT,CASSLGQKISGNTIYF
TRBJ1-5,TRBD1,TRBV30,.,TGTGCCTGGAGTAGTACAGGGGGTGGAACCCAGCATTTT,CAWSSTGGGTQHF
TRBJ1-2,.,TRBV2,.,TGTGCCAGCATCAGAGAGGGATCCGATGGCTACACCTTC,CASIREGSDGYTF
TRBJ2-4,.,TRBV5-1,.,TGCGCCAGCAGCCTACTTTACCTGTGGAGGGAGGCCAAAAACATTCAGTACTTC,CASSLLYLWREAKNIQYF
TRBJ1-1,TRBD1,TRBV7-2,few,TGTGCCAGCAGCTCTTTGACAGGGGAGTTAAACACTGAAGCTTTCTTT,CASSSLTGELNTEAFF
TRBJ1-2,.,TRBV11-1,few,TGTGCCAGCAGCTCACCCTACGGCCAGGGGTTTTATGGCTACACCTTC,CASSSPYGQGFYGYTF
TRBJ1-5,.,TRBV2,.,TGTGCCAGCCGCATTGGACAGACGAATCAGCCCCAGCATTTT,CASRIGQTNQPQHF
TRBJ1-1,TRBD1,TRBV7-9,.,TGTGCCAGCAGCTCAATACAGGGGCCCAACACTGAAGCTTTCTTT,CASSSIQGPNTEAFF
TRBJ1-1,.,TRBV19,.,TGTGCCAGTAGTCCCCAGGACAGCTCCTTAATGAACACTGAAGCTTTCTTT,CASSPQDSSLMNTEAFF
TRBJ1-1,.,TRBV16,.,TGTGCCAGCAGTCTATGGCGGAGTGAAGCTTTCTTT,CASSLWRSEAFF
TRBJ1-6,TRBD1,TRBV7-2,once,TGTGCCAGCAGCTTGCGGGACAGGGGATCCAATAATTCACCCCTCCACTTT,CASSLRDRGSNNSPLHF
TRBJ1-1,.,TRBV5-6,.,TGTGCCAGCAGCGCAGAAATGAACACTGAAGCTTTCTTT,CASSAEMNTEAFF
TRBJ2-1,TRBD2,TRBV9,once,TGTGCCAGCAGCGTAGATTTGCGGGGGGGCCAAGAGCAGTTCTTC,CASSVDLRGGQEQFF
TRBJ1-3,.,TRBV7-2,.,TGTGCCAGCAGCGCTGGGACAAACTCTGGAAACACCATATATTTT,CASSAGTNSGNTIYF
TRBJ2-7,TRBD1,TRBV5-4,.,TGTGCCAGCAGCGCCGGGACAGGGGGCCTAGAGCAGTACTTC,CASSAGTGGLEQYF
TRBJ1-1,.,TRBV28,.,TGTGCCAGCAGTTTCGAGGCTAAGAACACTGAAGCTTTCTTT,CASSFEAKNTEAFF
TRBJ2-7,.,TRBV7-2,.,TGTGCCAGCAGCGAAGTCGGGACCTACGAGCAGTACTTC,CASSEVGTYEQYF
TRBJ2-2,.,TRBV7-9,.,TGTGCCAGCAGCAATGGACAGCACACCGGGGAGCTGTTTTTT,CASSNGQHTGELFF
TRBJ2-3,TRBD1,TRBV9,.,TGTGCCAGCAGCGTAGAAAGGGACAGGAACACAGATACGCAGTATTTT,CASSVERDRNTDTQYF
TRBJ2-1,TRBD1,TRBV4-1,.,TGCGCCAGCAGCCAAGGACAGGGGGCTGGAGAGCAGTTCTTC,CASSQGQGAGEQFF
TRBJ1-2,.,TRBV7-2,.,TGTGCCAGCAGCTTAGGGGGCTTCCTGCGCTACACCTTC,CASSLGGFLRYTF
TRBJ2-1,TRBD2,TRBV2,.,TGTGCCAGCTCGATGGTCGCGGGGGATTACAATGAGCAGTTCTTC,CASSMVAGDYNEQFF
TRBJ2-2,.,TRBV9,.,TGTGCCAGCAGCGTCGATGGGGCAGGGGGGCACGGGGAGCTGTTTTTT,CASSVDGAGGHGELFF
TRBJ1-2,TRBD1,TRBV7-8,.,TGTGCCAGCAGCTTGGACAGGGTCCCCTATGGCTACACCTTC,CASSLDRVPYGYTF
TRBJ2-1,.,TRBV15,once,TGTGCCACCAGCAGAGATAACTTCTACAATGAGCAGTTCTTC,CATSRDNFYNEQFF
TRBJ2-7,TRBD1,TRBV7-2,few,TGTGCCAGCAGACAAACCGGGACAGGGGTCTTCGAGCAGTACTTC,CASRQTGTGVFEQYF
TRBJ1-4,.,TRBV9,.,TGTGCCAGCAGCGCCGGAGGGGAACCTTCTAATGAAAAACTGTTTTTT,CASSAGGEPSNEKLFF
TRBJ1-6,TRBD1,TRBV5-1,.,TGCGCCAGCAGCTCAACCGGGACAGCCGGCGTACCCCTCCACTTT,CASSSTGTAGVPLHF
TRBJ2-3,.,TRBV19,.,TGTGCCAGTAGTCTGTCGACAGGCTCCGCTAGCACAGATACGCAGTATTTT,CASSLSTGSASTDTQYF
TRBJ2-3,.,TRBV7-3,.,TGTGCCAGCAGCCCCTCCGGGGGGCGGACAGATACGCAGTATTTT,CASSPSGGRTDTQYF
TRBJ2-2,TRBD1,TRBV4-1,once,TGCGCCAGCAGCCAACCGAGACAGGGGCGAAACACCGGGGAGCTGTTTTTT,CASSQPRQGRNTGELFF
TRBJ1-4,.,TRBV9,.,TGTGCCAGCAGCGTCCCAGGGGCGGGTGAAAAACTGTTTTTT,CASSVPGAGEKLFF
TRBJ2-1,.,TRBV7-2,.,TGTGCCAGCAGCTTATTTGGGGGGGGCCCAGATGAGCAGTTCTTC,CASSLFGGGPDEQFF
TRBJ1-2,TRBD1,TRBV30,.,TGTGCCTGGTTCCCAGGGGGCTTTGGCTACACCTTC,CAWFPGGFGYTF
TRBJ2-1,TRBD1,TRBV19,.,TGTGCCAGTAGTAGGACAGGGCAAAGGGATGAGCAGTTCTTC,CASSRTGQRDEQFF
TRBJ2-3,TRBD2,TRBV4-1,.,TGCGCCAGCAGCCAAGAGGCCCCGGAGGGGGGACTAGCGGGGAGTGATACGCAGTATTTT,CASSQEAPEGGLAGSDTQYF
TRBJ1-1,TRBD1,TRBV18,.,TGTGCCAGCTCACCGGGACAGGGGGACGCTTTCTTT,CASSPGQGDAFF